The 6 T cell receptor beta chains in this list originate from one sample, sequenced in a study of T cells in Graves' hyperthyroidism and ophthalmopathy. Amplification of TCR beta CDR3 regions was performed using RNA transcripts as template. HTBI primers were the set used in a first-round RT-PCR of the TCR CDR3. MiXCR, applied by TCRdb to the multiplex PCR reads, yields one record per CDR3 protein. The sample lists approximately 560,000 distinct CDR3 sequences, 15% to 19% occurring once. The sample consisted of blood. The receptor source for this set is a woman younger than 45 with Graves' hyperthyroidism.

The V and J genes are TRBV6-1 and TRBJ1-1; D gene ambiguous. From germline, CDR1 is MNHNS and CDR2 SASEGT. CDR3 length equals 14 residues. V was cut by 7 bases and J by 4 bases, with 16 bases left in between. CDR3 region: CASKLKGGSTEAFF. In DNA form, the CDR3 reads TGTGCCAGCAAACTTAAAGGAGGGAGCACTGAAGCTTTCTTT.

This clonotype was picked up many times. The chain links TRBV5-1 to TRBJ2-2; D possibly corresponds to TRBD1 (6 bases). This CDR3 contains 17 residues. Looked up from germline, CDR1 is SGHRS and CDR2 is YFSETQ. Trimming pared 3 bases from V and 5 bases from J, leaving 20 bases between. DNA for the CDR3: TGCGCCAGCAGCTCAGACCGACAGGCCGCGATGACCGGGGAGCTGTTTTTT. Residues: CASSSDRQAAMTGELFF.

This clonotype was counted at least ten times. V usage is TRBV7-9 and J usage is TRBJ2-3; 13 positions match TRBD2. This CDR3 spans 19 amino acids. Trimming cost V 3 bases and J 2 bases; bases outside gene matches: 11. The germline gives CDR1 SEHNR, CDR2 FQNEAQ (reference sequence). The CDR3 is CASSLSPGLAGRDTDTQYF. The CDR3, as DNA: TGTGCCAGCAGCTTGTCTCCGGGACTAGCGGGGCGGGACACAGATACGCAGTATTTT.

This clonotype was detected only a few times. The chain carries TRBV28 and TRBJ2-7; D possibly corresponds to TRBD2 (6 bases). Deletions cut 5 bases from V and 5 bases from J, with 19 bases between. CDR1 and CDR2 (germline): MDHEN, SYDVKM. This CDR3 is 15 amino acids long. CDR3 loop: CASSTVGGKFDEQYF. The CDR3, as DNA: TGTGCCAGCAGTACCGTCGGGGGAAAATTCGACGAGCAGTACTTC.

There are many counts of this clonotype. This chain uses TRBV7-6 with TRBJ2-3; the match to TRBD2 covers 7 bases. The CDR3 loop spans 15 amino acids. The junction had 8 bases not matched to a gene; V was cut back by 1 base and J by 7 bases. Germline lookup yields CDR1 SGHVS and CDR2 FNYEAQ. This CDR3 reads CASSLGREVGHTQYF. DNA of the CDR3: TGTGCCAGCAGCTTAGGACGGGAGGTCGGTCATACGCAGTATTTT.

Ten or more counts support this clonotype. This chain links TRBV28 with TRBJ1-4; D is undetermined. CDR3 length: 14 residues. V lost 7 bases and J 7 bases, leaving 16 bases between the germline ends. Germline V gene data show CDR1 as MDHEN and CDR2 as SYDVKM. CDR3 region: CASTGRTRGEKLFF. The DNA of the CDR3 is TGTGCCAGCACCGGACGGACGCGGGGTGAAAAACTGTTTTTT.